The sequence of this T cell receptor beta chain was determined in a study of blood T cells in healthy people across ages. Study-level background: Template switching captured about one barcoded beta molecule per two T cells.

Findings and limits, study-wide: Comparison with aged donors showed that long-lived donors had more naive CD4+ cells and higher diversity.

The CDR3 runs 13 residues. Germline V gene sequence: CDR1 KGHSH, CDR2 LQKENI. V lost 2 bases to trimming and J lost 10 bases, with 12 bases between them. Ranging in age from about 6 to 100, the donors were healthy Caucasian individuals from Russia. A sample-barcoded 5' primer and a J-beta primer mix were used in a second PCR of roughly 7 to 11 cycles. At least 2.5 million CDR3-containing paired-end reads were obtained per sample. TCRdb recomputed calls from the 5' RACE reads with MiXCR, one row per CDR3 protein. Altogether about 1,800,000 distinct CDR3 sequences are present, 28% being singletons, with the ten largest covering 7.7%. In the case of this clonotype: What it binds is unknown.

Sequenced sample: blood. The receptor's source is a woman between 25 and 40 years old in good health. This sequence joins TRBV18 and TRBJ2-1; D uncertain. The CDR3 region has the DNA TGTGCCAGCTCACCATCGGCCGATTGGGAGCAGTTCTTC. It specifies CASSPSADWEQFF.